This T cell receptor (beta chain) was sequenced during a study of blood T cell repertoires in COVID-19 (dated by TCRdb to about 2020). Regarding the complete study: Collaborator samples came from the United States, Italy and Spain and covered acute and convalescent phases of COVID-19. The material from the prospective study consisted of cDNA or gDNA derived from T cells, B-cell-depleted T cells, or PBMCs. Deeply sampled blood TCRbeta repertoires from subjects exposed to, actively infected with, or recovered from COVID-19 were included in the dataset. The repertoires were released in a freely available public database meant as a resource for research on the immune response to SARS-CoV-2. Samples were obtained from the ongoing ImmuneRACE study (first 160 participants) and from over 1,000 subjects provided by 6 global collaborators. A de-identified subject ID, COVID-19 status, age in years and sex were almost always included in the sample metadata. Where available, HLA class I and class II types were obtained from metadata supplied by the sample provider rather than from assay-based typing.

Comment on this clone: What this receptor recognizes is not known. No clone much larger than this one lies a single base away; base qualities are absent.

As encoded in the germline V gene (reference sequence), CDR1 is LGHDT while CDR2 is YNNKEL. There are 14 amino acids in the CDR3, from cysteine to phenylalanine inclusive. Of all the DNA, just the CDR3 is kept, 42 bases in frame from base 1. V is shortened by 4 bases, J by 3 bases, and the region joining them spans 13 bases. The study at large found these results: Clinical and demographic metadata were provided uncurated, with the amount varying by source and participant.

Participants in the prospective study were aged roughly 18 to 90 years, lived in under 30 United States geographic areas, and enrolled through a virtual design. In the prospective study, cohorts were assigned on the basis of participant-reported clinical history obtained from a screening survey and a study questionnaire. Each participant in the prospective study had whole blood, serum and a nasopharyngeal or oropharyngeal swab collected by mobile phlebotomists. Participants in the prospective study had the option to provide additional blood draws and questionnaires over an approximately two-month period. Before DNA extraction, blood samples from the prospective study were shipped at room temperature or frozen. TCRbeta CDR3 regions were amplified from genomic DNA by means of the immunoSEQ Assay, a bias-controlled multiplex PCR. On the study's bioinformatics: The number of nucleated cells in each sample was estimated by amplification of reference gene primers within the assay. To quantify the absolute abundance of each unique TCRbeta CDR3 rearrangement, sequence reads were collapsed and filtered. Productive Simpson clonality was computed per sample as the square root of Simpson's diversity index over productive rearrangements. TCRdb obtained this table from immuneACCESS and retained in-frame rearrangements with V and J assigned. These tables miss some clones; where compared with another copy, unresolved V genes account for less than half of the shortfall, and the remainder is unexplained. V and J calls plus clone size are reproduced from that table; the DNA served to infer D and trimming. Present in this sample are some 130,000 clones, about 86% of which were seen just once. Of the sample, 2% to 3% is held by the ten largest clones.

The receptor's source is a man aged 40-49 years with acute COVID-19. The sequence is built from TRBV3-1 (or the pseudogene TRBV3-2) and TRBJ2-7; the D gene is perhaps TRBD2, on 6 matching bases. Sequencing used PBMCs or T cells enriched from blood (not recorded which). The CDR3 region reads CASSPSGSGYEQYF. The nucleotide sequence reads as follows: TGTGCCAGCAGCCCAAGCGGTAGCGGCTACGAGCAGTACTTC.